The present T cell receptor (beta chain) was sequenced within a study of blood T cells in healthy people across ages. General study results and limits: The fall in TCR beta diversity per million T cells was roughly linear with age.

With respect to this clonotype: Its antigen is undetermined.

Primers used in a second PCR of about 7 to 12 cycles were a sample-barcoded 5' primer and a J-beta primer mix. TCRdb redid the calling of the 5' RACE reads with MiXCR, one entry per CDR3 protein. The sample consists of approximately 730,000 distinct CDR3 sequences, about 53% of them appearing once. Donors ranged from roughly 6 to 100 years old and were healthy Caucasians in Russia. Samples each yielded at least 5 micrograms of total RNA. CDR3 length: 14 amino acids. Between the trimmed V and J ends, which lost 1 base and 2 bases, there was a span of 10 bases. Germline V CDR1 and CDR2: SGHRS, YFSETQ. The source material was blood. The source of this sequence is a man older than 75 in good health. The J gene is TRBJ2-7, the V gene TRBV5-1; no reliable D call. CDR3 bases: TGCGCCAGCAGCTTGCAGTCGGGTACCTACGAGCAGTACTTC. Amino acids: CASSLQSGTYEQYF.